Below, one T cell receptor beta chain is given with its context. Its antigen is not identified. The sample belongs to a study of shared clonotypes between healthy human individuals. Across the study: CD4 naive and CD4 memory each took three plates per donor, while CD8 naive took two and CD8 memory one. Study-level findings and limits: The study found lower generation probabilities in non-shared clonotypes than in those shared by all four donors. An expected dependence of interdonor clonotype sharing on sequencing depth was noted.

It was CD45RO-negative cells, positively selected for CCR7, that made up naive CD8 cells, with terminally differentiated effector memory CD45RA+ cells excluded. Deep-level settings were used for running the assay. Some clones are missing from TCRdb's copy, which holds only in-frame ones; the method was immunoSEQ multiplex PCR. The repertoire consists of 1.5 million to 2.5 million clones, with approximately 95% occurring once and the leading ten covering roughly 1%. The sequence came from a man in his late teens or twenties in good health. Sequencing was performed on naive CD8+ T cells sorted from blood.

The CDR3: CASTMVGGNYGYTF. For the CDR3, the DNA is TGTGCCAGCACTATGGTCGGGGGCAACTATGGCTACACCTTC. This sequence joins TRBV27 and TRBJ1-2; weak D call: TRBD1 (6 bases). Trimming stripped 7 bases from V and 2 bases from J, with 14 bases between. Germline V gives CDR1 MNHEY, CDR2 SMNVEV (reference sequence). The CDR3 consists of 14 residues.